A single sample is the source of the 7 T cell receptor beta chains below, sequenced in a study of T cell clonotyping in hematopoietic cell transplantation. TCRdb keeps only in-frame clones here, not all; method: immunoSEQ multiplex PCR. Of approximately 20,000 clones listed, more than 60% are singletons. Sequencing was done on a sample of peripheral blood mononuclear cells. These receptors were collected from a man in his sixties in good health. Some clones in this sample may be carry-over from other donors' samples.

V is TRBV7-2 and J is TRBJ1-5; no definite D call. Germline V gene data show CDR1 as SGHTA and CDR2 as FQGNSA. With 1 base removed from V and 9 bases from J, the gap between germline ends came to 13 bases. The CDR3 is made up of 14 amino acids. The CDR3 sequence is CASSLGAVWTPQHF. The CDR3 nucleotides read TGTGCCAGCAGCTTAGGAGCGGTGTGGACGCCCCAGCATTTT.

This chain joins TRBV12-5 and TRBJ1-5; 8 bases map to TRBD1. The CDR3 has 18 amino acids. V lost 5 bases to trimming and J lost 2 bases; unmatched junction nucleotides: 14. Germline V gene lookup returns CDR1 LGHNT and CDR2 FRNRAP. CDR3 nucleotides: TGTGCTAGTGGTACCACATTCAGACAGGGGCGCGGCAATCAGCCCCAGCATTTT. This codes for CASGTTFRQGRGNQPQHF.

J is TRBJ1-4 and V is TRBV30; D may be TRBD1 (6 bases). Deletions cut 3 bases from V and 7 bases from J, with 12 bases between. The CDR3 totals 13 residues. CDR1 and CDR2 from the germline V gene are GTSNPN and SVGIG (reference sequence). In DNA, the CDR3 is TGTGCCTGGAGCCAGGGGCTCTCTGAAAAACTGTTTTTT. Amino acids: CAWSQGLSEKLFF.

J is TRBJ2-1 and V is TRBV25-1, with 13 bases identical to TRBD2. CDR3 length: 15 residues. Trimming removed 4 bases from V and 6 bases from J; junction bases left unmatched: 3. Germline lookup yields CDR1 MGHDK and CDR2 SYGVNS. The CDR3 region has the DNA TGTGCCAGCAGTGGACTAGCGGGGGGTTCCAATGAGCAGTTCTTC. Its translation: CASSGLAGGSNEQFF.

The V call is TRBV5-6, the J call TRBJ1-5; D gene uncertain. This CDR3 is 14 amino acids long. With 0 bases removed from V and 3 bases from J, the gap between germline ends came to 7 bases. CDR1 and CDR2 (germline): SGHDT, YYEEEE. The DNA for the CDR3 is TGTGCCAGCAGCTTGGTGAAGAACAATCAGCCCCAGCATTTT. Its translation: CASSLVKNNQPQHF.

The chain combines TRBV6-1 with TRBJ1-2; D remains ambiguous. Germline-derived CDR1 and CDR2 are MNHNS and SASEGT. V was cut by 6 bases and J by 2 bases, with 10 bases left in between. The CDR3 extends over 13 amino acids. CDR3 bases: TGTGCCAGCAGCATCGACACGAACTATGGCTACACCTTC. Amino acids: CASSIDTNYGYTF.

This chain joins TRBV29-1 and TRBJ2-5; D is undetermined. CDR3 length: 11 residues. Germline assignment: CDR1 SQVTM and CDR2 ANQGSEA. The V end was cut by 4 bases, the J end by 9 bases, with 12 bases between. CDR3 bases: TGCAGCGTTGGATCTCAGCAGGCCCAGTACTTC. It specifies CSVGSQQAQYF.